Detailed here is one T cell receptor beta chain. The CDR3 extends over 14 amino acids. Germline CDR1 is SGHDT and CDR2 is YYEEEE. V was cut by 1 base and J by 9 bases, with 15 bases left in between. Profiled with immunoSEQ multiplex PCR; TCRdb holds only in-frame clones, not every one. The sample contains hundreds of thousands of clones, 75% to 90% of which appear only once. This entry belongs to a study of blood T cell repertoires in COVID-19. Study-wide context: The United States, Italy and Spain were the sources of the acute and convalescent COVID-19 samples. PBMCs, B-cell-depleted T cells, or T cells were the source of the cDNA or gDNA that made up the material.

The TCR comes from a woman aged 70-85 years with COVID-19, enrolled during active disease. Sequencing was performed on peripheral blood. The chain couples TRBV5-6 to TRBJ2-3, with D possibly matching TRBD2 (6 bases). The DNA for the CDR3 is TGTGCCAGCAGCTTGACTATGGAGGGGAACACGCAGTATTTT. Translated, it gives CASSLTMEGNTQYF.